The clone carrying this T cell receptor (beta chain) was seen a handful of times. Its specificity is not known. The sample originates from a study of T cells in Graves' hyperthyroidism and ophthalmopathy. As for the study in general: Blood from the periphery was taken at initial diagnosis, before any treatment. Study-wide results and caveats: The model anticipated ophthalmopathy a median approximately 6.5 months pre-onset. Most clonotypes expanded in thyroid above 0.001 were likewise present in blood.

Between the trimmed V and J ends, which lost 8 bases and 2 bases, there was a span of 14 bases. The CDR3 extends over 14 amino acids. CDR1 MGHDK and CDR2 SYGVNS come from the germline V gene. The CDR3 regions of TCR beta were amplified from RNA transcripts. A first-round RT-PCR of the TCR CDR3 used the HTBI primer set. One entry per CDR3 protein results from TCRdb running MiXCR on the multiplex PCR reads. The sample lists about 570,000 distinct CDR3 sequences; around 15% were seen once. The sequence was obtained from a woman in her thirties or forties with Graves' hyperthyroidism. The rearrangement links TRBV25-1 to TRBJ2-3, with TRBD2 as a possible D gene (5 bases). Sequencing was carried out using blood. The CDR3: CASGAERYTDTQYF. DNA of the CDR3: TGTGCCAGCGGTGCCGAGCGGTACACAGATACGCAGTATTTT. Full variable domain (missing parts from reference TRBV25-1 and TRBJ2-3): EADIYQTPRYLVIGTGKKITLECSQTMGHDKMYWYQQDPGMELHLIHYSYGVNSTEKGDLSSESTVSRIRTEHFPLTLESARPSHTSQYLCASGAERYTDTQYFGPGTRLTVL.